Given below is one TCR beta chain in context. The antigen remains unidentified. Assay: immunoSEQ multiplex PCR; the TCRdb copy retains only in-frame clones and omits some. The repertoire holds 85,000 to 90,000 clones, with approximately 86% as singletons. These data come from a study of identifying expanded T cells in peripheral blood. Study-level results: Over around two and four weeks, about 16 and 19 clones changed, versus roughly 1.1 between replicates.

The germline V gene has CDR1 MGHRA and CDR2 YSYEKL. Trimming took 2 bases from V and 2 from J, leaving 19 bases between them. The CDR3 consists of 17 residues. No infections or other immune events were documented during collection. This receptor was obtained from a person aged 18-70 years in good health. This sequence joins TRBV4-1 and TRBJ2-7; the D gene is possibly TRBD2 (6 bases). Sequencing used blood. The CDR3 DNA is TGCGCCAGCAGCCAAAGAGCGGGCCCAGGGATTACCTACGAGCAGTACTTC. Translating it yields CASSQRAGPGITYEQYF.